Listed below are T cell receptor beta chains from one sample, sequenced in a study of blood T cell repertoires in COVID-19. TCRdb keeps only in-frame clones here, not all; method: immunoSEQ multiplex PCR. Of around 100,000 clones in the sample, 75% to 90% were seen once. Sequenced: peripheral blood. The receptor source for this set is a human donor in a cohort sampled during active or convalescent COVID-19. Both conserved end residues are part of each CDR3. The order of the fields is V gene, clone size, J gene, D gene, CDR3 length, CDR3 DNA, CDR3 protein. A D gene is named only where the DNA matches it firmly. Only part of the rows carry a size: once, few, many, or a class if the clone is expanded.

TRBV4-3	few	TRBJ1-5	.	13	TGCGCCAGCAGCCAAGATCTTGATCAGCCCCAGCATTTT	CASSQDLDQPQHF
TRBV3-1/TRBV3-2	.	TRBJ2-5	.	15	TGTGCCAGCAGCCAAGATTACCGGAGCCAAGAGACCCAGTACTTC	CASSQDYRSQETQYF
TRBV11-2	.	TRBJ2-3	.	17	TGTGCCAGCAGCTTAGGGATTGGAGGGGGGGGCACAGATACGCAGTATTTT	CASSLGIGGGGTDTQYF
TRBV3-1/TRBV3-2	.	TRBJ1-1	.	15	TGTGCCAGCAGCCAAGGCCATTCGAGGGTCTCTGAAGCTTTCTTT	CASSQGHSRVSEAFF
TRBV5-8	.	TRBJ2-7	TRBD1	14	TGTGCCAGCACCCTACGGGACAGGGCCCACGAGCAGTACTTC	CASTLRDRAHEQYF
TRBV6-5	.	TRBJ2-7	.	12	TGTGCCAGCAGGTGGGGGGGCGGCGAGCAGTACTTC	CASRWGGGEQYF
TRBV29-1	.	TRBJ1-6	.	14	TGCAGCGTTGAAGGGGGCGACAGTAAGTCACCCCTCCACTTT	CSVEGGDSKSPLHF
TRBV19	once	TRBJ1-1	.	13	TGTGCCAGTAGTCAACAGGGGAACACTGAAGCTTTCTTT	CASSQQGNTEAFF
TRBV5-1	.	TRBJ1-1	TRBD1	15	TGCGCCAGCAGCTTGCCGGGACAGCAGAACACTGAAGCTTTCTTT	CASSLPGQQNTEAFF
TRBV7-3	.	TRBJ1-2	TRBD1	13	TGTGCCAGCAGATCGGACAGGGTCTCTGGCTACACCTTC	CASRSDRVSGYTF
TRBV18	.	TRBJ2-1	TRBD1	17	TGTGCCAGCTCACCACCTGTGGGACAGGGATCCTACAATGAGCAGTTCTTC	CASSPPVGQGSYNEQFF
TRBV7-2	.	TRBJ1-5	.	14	TGTGCCAGCAGCTTCGAGGGGGGCAATCAGCCCCAGCATTTT	CASSFEGGNQPQHF
TRBV15	.	TRBJ1-4	TRBD1	17	TGTGCCACCAGCAGAGACCCCGCCGGGACAGGGGTTGAAAAACTGTTTTTT	CATSRDPAGTGVEKLFF
TRBV6-5	.	TRBJ1-2	TRBD1	14	TGTGCCAGCAGTCCCGGGACAGGGGACTATGGCTACACCTTC	CASSPGTGDYGYTF
TRBV29-1	.	TRBJ1-4	.	13	TGCAGCGGCCTGGGGGGTACTAATGAAAAACTGTTTTTT	CSGLGGTNEKLFF
TRBV5-6	.	TRBJ1-3	.	19	TGTGCCAGCAGCTTGGCTGGACAACGACTTCTCCTCTCTGGAAACACCATATATTTT	CASSLAGQRLLLSGNTIYF
TRBV5-6	.	TRBJ1-2	.	16	TGTGCCAGCAACGCGCTGGGGCAGGGGAAGTACTATGGCTACACCTTC	CASNALGQGKYYGYTF
TRBV5-4	.	TRBJ2-2	TRBD2	15	TGTGCCAGCAGACGGACTAGCGGGGGGACCGGGGAGCTGTTTTTT	CASRRTSGGTGELFF
TRBV6-5	.	TRBJ2-3	TRBD2	16	TGTGCCAGCAGTTACTCAACTAGCGGGGGGGCAGATACGCAGTATTTT	CASSYSTSGGADTQYF
TRBV11-2	once	TRBJ1-1	.	14	TGTGCCAGCAGCTTACGAGGGCCGAACACTGAAGCTTTCTTT	CASSLRGPNTEAFF
TRBV5-1	.	TRBJ1-5	.	13	TGCGCCAGCAGCCGGGATAGCAATCAGCCCCAGCATTTT	CASSRDSNQPQHF
TRBV9	.	TRBJ2-5	.	15	TGTGCCAGCAGCGCGGGACTTTTGTACCAAGAGACCCAGTACTTC	CASSAGLLYQETQYF
TRBV9	.	TRBJ2-3	.	14	TGTGCCAGCAGCCCCCGTGTGGGCGCAGATACGCAGTATTTT	CASSPRVGADTQYF
TRBV5-1	.	TRBJ1-2	TRBD1	15	TGCGCCAGCTTTCCGGGACAGGGAGTCGGCTATGGCTACACCTTC	CASFPGQGVGYGYTF
TRBV10-3	.	TRBJ2-7	.	13	TGTGCCATCACCCCGACAGGTTTCTACGAGCAGTACTTC	CAITPTGFYEQYF
TRBV7-3	.	TRBJ1-1	.	15	TGTGCCAGCAGCTTACGGGGGAGCATGAACACTGAAGCTTTCTTT	CASSLRGSMNTEAFF
TRBV6-5	.	TRBJ2-6	.	16	TGTGCCAGCAGTTACTCCGGGATGCCAAGGGCCAACGTCCTGACTTTC	CASSYSGMPRANVLTF
TRBV2	once	TRBJ1-2	.	14	TGTGCCAGCAGTGACCCGCAGGGTGCCTATGGCTACACCTTC	CASSDPQGAYGYTF
TRBV5-1	.	TRBJ1-1	TRBD1	17	TGCGCCAGCAGCTGGGGGACAGGGGACTTCATGAACACTGAAGCTTTCTTT	CASSWGTGDFMNTEAFF
TRBV15	.	TRBJ1-4	.	14	TGTGCCACCAGCGCGATTCTTACTAATGAAAAACTGTTTTTT	CATSAILTNEKLFF
TRBV24-1	.	TRBJ2-7	.	12	TGTGCCACCAGTGGAGAAACCTACGAGCAGTACTTC	CATSGETYEQYF
TRBV6-5	.	TRBJ1-4	.	15	TGTGCCAGCGGTCGGGGGTCCGCAACTAATGAAAAACTGTTTTTT	CASGRGSATNEKLFF
TRBV7-9	few	TRBJ1-2	.	11	TGTGCCAGCAGCCGGGACACCTTCTACACCTTC	CASSRDTFYTF
TRBV7-3	.	TRBJ1-1	.	14	TGTGCCAGCTCCCTATTGGGGCAGAACACTGAAGCTTTCTTT	CASSLLGQNTEAFF
TRBV4-1	.	TRBJ1-1	.	18	TGCGCCAGCAGCCAGGCATCTTCTTGGGCTAAGACCAACACTGAAGCTTTCTTT	CASSQASSWAKTNTEAFF
TRBV19	few	TRBJ1-6	.	13	TGTGCCACCCGGGACAAAGGAGATTCACCCCTCCACTTT	CATRDKGDSPLHF
TRBV7-9	.	TRBJ2-6	.	19	TGTGCCAGCAGCCAAAAGAGAACGGGGTCTAGGTCTGGGGCCAACGTCCTGACTTTC	CASSQKRTGSRSGANVLTF
TRBV2	.	TRBJ1-2	TRBD1	12	TGTGCCAGTCGACAGGGAGGAACGAGCTACACCTTC	CASRQGGTSYTF
TRBV7-6	.	TRBJ2-3	.	15	TGTGCCAGCAGCTTAAGACAGGATAGCACAGATACGCAGTATTTT	CASSLRQDSTDTQYF
TRBV24-1	.	TRBJ2-1	.	13	TGTGCCACCAGTGATCCGGGAACGGATGAGCAGTTCTTC	CATSDPGTDEQFF
TRBV28	.	TRBJ1-4	TRBD1	15	TGTGCCAGCAGTTTAAATCAGGGGGCGCTCGAAAAACTGTTTTTT	CASSLNQGALEKLFF
TRBV11-2	.	TRBJ2-5	TRBD1	13	TGTGCCAGCAGCCCAGGACAGGGAGGGACCCAGTACTTC	CASSPGQGGTQYF
TRBV30	.	TRBJ2-4	.	13	TGTGCCCTTCGGGAACTCGCCAAAAACATTCAGTACTTC	CALRELAKNIQYF
TRBV19	once	TRBJ1-5	.	12	TGTGCCAGTTCCCAGGGTCGGCAGCCCCAGCATTTT	CASSQGRQPQHF
TRBV19	.	TRBJ2-1	TRBD2	15	TGTGCCAGTAGTCCCGGGAGGGGTAGGGGCAATGAGCAGTTCTTC	CASSPGRGRGNEQFF
TRBV6-2/TRBV6-3	few	TRBJ2-5	TRBD2	17	TGTGCCAGCAGTAGCTCCGGGACTAGCGGGGTCTCCGAGACCCAGTACTTC	CASSSSGTSGVSETQYF